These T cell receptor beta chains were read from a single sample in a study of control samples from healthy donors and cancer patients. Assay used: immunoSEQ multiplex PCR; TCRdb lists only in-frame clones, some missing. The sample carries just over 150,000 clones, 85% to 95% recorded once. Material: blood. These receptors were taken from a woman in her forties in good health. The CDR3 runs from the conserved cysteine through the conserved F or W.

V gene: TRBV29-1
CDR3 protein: CSVGRRLAELQETQYF

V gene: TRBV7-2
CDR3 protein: CASSLARDNWGYGYTF

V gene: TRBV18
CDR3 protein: CASSWPAGTARREQFF

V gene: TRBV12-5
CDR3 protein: CATGFGVTGELFF

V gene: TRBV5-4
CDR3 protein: CASSLVGSAGELFF

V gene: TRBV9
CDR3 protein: CASSALQGTISGNTIYF

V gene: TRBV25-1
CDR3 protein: CASRGQVNYGYTF

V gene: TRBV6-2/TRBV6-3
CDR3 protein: CASSYGQGRGYGYTF

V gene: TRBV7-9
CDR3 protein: CASSTGLTEAFF

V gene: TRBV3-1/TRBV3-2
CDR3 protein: CASSQVWGHGSPLHF

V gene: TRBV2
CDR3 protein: CASTGQGQYF

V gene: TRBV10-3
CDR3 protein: CAISKPGQTNEAFF

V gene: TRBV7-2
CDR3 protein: CASRTGGQPQHF

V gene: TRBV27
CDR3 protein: CASSPPTGPTEAFF

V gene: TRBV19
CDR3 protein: CASSLGQGWGTEAFF

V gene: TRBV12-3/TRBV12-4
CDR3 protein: CASRGWSEGYTF

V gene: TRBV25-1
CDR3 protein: CASSDAGGPRNEKLFF

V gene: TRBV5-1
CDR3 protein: CASSLADGNYGYTF

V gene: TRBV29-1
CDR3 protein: CSFSQGEKLFF

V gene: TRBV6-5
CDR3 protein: CASRGDNYSNQPQHF

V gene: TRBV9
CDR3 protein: CASNGLAGVNDEQFF

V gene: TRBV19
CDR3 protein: CASREPGKVAEAFF

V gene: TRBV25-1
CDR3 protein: CASSDGTGFGEQYF

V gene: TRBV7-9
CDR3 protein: CASSLGQGRIYEQYF

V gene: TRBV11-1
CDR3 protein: CASSLDAGYGYTF

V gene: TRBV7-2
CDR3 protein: CASSFDRVSYNEQFF

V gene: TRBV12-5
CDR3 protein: CASGLIRGSASTNEKLFF

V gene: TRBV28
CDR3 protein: CASSYGYSNQPQHF